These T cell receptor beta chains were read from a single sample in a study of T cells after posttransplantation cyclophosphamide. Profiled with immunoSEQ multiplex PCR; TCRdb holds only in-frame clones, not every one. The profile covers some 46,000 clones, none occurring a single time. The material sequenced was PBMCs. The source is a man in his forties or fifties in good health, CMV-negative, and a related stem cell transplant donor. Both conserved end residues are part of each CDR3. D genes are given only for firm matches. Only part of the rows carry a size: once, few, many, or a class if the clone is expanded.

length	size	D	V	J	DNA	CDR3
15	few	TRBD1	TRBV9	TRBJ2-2	TGTGCCAGCAGCGCGGGACAGAGAAACACCGGGGAGCTGTTTTTT	CASSAGQRNTGELFF
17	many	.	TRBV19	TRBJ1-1	TGTGCCAGTAGCAAGGCCTTACAGGGACATTCAGGGAATGAAGCTTTCTTT	CASSKALQGHSGNEAFF
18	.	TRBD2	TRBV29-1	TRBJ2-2	TGCAGCGTTGAAGAGGAGGGACTAGCGGGGGCCATCACCGGGGAGCTGTTTTTT	CSVEEEGLAGAITGELFF
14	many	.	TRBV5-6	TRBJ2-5	TGTGCCAGCAGCTTGGGGGGGGTCCAAGAGACCCAGTACTTC	CASSLGGVQETQYF
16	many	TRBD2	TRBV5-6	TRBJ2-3	TGTGCCAGCAGCTTAGGGACTAGCGGGAGGATAGGGACGCAGTATTTT	CASSLGTSGRIGTQYF
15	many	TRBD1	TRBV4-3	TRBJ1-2	TGCGCCAGCAGCCAAGAGCAGGGGGGCATCTATGGCTACACCTTC	CASSQEQGGIYGYTF
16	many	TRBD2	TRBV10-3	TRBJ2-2	TGTGCCATCATGGCTACTAGCGGGGGGGCCTCCGGGGAGCTGTTTTTT	CAIMATSGGASGELFF
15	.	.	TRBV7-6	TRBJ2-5	TGTGCCAGCAGCTCAGGACCGACTAGATCCGAGACCCAGTACTTC	CASSSGPTRSETQYF
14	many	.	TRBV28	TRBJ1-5	TGTGCCAGCAGTTTCCCACTAAGCAATCAGCCCCAGCATTTT	CASSFPLSNQPQHF
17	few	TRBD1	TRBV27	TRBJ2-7	TGTGCCAGCAGTTTTACAGGGGCCCGATGGATGTTGGGTAAGCAGTACTTC	CASSFTGARWMLGKQYF
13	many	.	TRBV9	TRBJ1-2	TGTGCCAGCAGCGTACGGGAGGGCTATGGCTACACCTTC	CASSVREGYGYTF
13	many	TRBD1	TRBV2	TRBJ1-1	TGTGCCAGCAGTGAAAGACAGGGGACAGAAGCTTTCTTT	CASSERQGTEAFF
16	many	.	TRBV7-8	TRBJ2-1	TGTGCCAGCAGCTTAGGCGGGGGCGAGACCTACAATGAGCAGTTCTTC	CASSLGGGETYNEQFF
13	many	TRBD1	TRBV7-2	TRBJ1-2	TGTGCCAGCAGCTGGGAACAGGGGTATGGCTACACCTTC	CASSWEQGYGYTF
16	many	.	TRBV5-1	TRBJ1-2	TGCGCCAGCAGCTTGTTTCCCGGGGACACTTTATATGGCTACACCTTC	CASSLFPGDTLYGYTF
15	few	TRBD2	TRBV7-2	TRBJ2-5	TGTGCCAGCGGCAGACTAGCGGGGCAAAAAGAGACCCAGTACTTC	CASGRLAGQKETQYF
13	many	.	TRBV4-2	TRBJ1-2	TGTGCCAGCAGCCAAGATTCAGGGGTAGGCTACACCTTC	CASSQDSGVGYTF
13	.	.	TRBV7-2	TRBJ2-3	TGTGCCAGCAGTCCGACAGAAACAGATACGCAGTATTTT	CASSPTETDTQYF
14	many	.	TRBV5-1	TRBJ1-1	TGCGCCAGCAGCCAGGGACTCGAGGGCACTGAAGCTTTCTTT	CASSQGLEGTEAFF
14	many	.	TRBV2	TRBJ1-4	TGTGCCAGCAGGGTTGTAGCAACTAATGAAAAACTGTTTTTT	CASRVVATNEKLFF
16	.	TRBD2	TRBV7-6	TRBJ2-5	TGTGCCAGCAAGAGGACTAGCGGGAGTAGTTTAGAGACCCAGTACTTC	CASKRTSGSSLETQYF
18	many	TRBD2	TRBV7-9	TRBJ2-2	TGTGCCAGCAGCTTAGGGCTAGCGGGGGCCCTGAACACCGGGGAGCTGTTTTTT	CASSLGLAGALNTGELFF
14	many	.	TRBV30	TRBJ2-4	TGTGCCTGGAGTGTACGGGGAGCCAAAAACATTCAGTACTTC	CAWSVRGAKNIQYF
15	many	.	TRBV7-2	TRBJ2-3	TGTGCCAGCAGCTTAGACGGGAGCACCACAGATACGCAGTATTTT	CASSLDGSTTDTQYF
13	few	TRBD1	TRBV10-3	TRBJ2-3	TGTGCCACCTGGGACAGGGCCGAAGATACGCAGTATTTT	CATWDRAEDTQYF